A selection of T cell receptor beta chains follows, all from one sample in a study of T cells in localized non-small cell lung cancer. Libraries were prepared by immunoSEQ multiplex PCR; TCRdb keeps only in-frame clonotypes and omits some of them. The sample contains tens of thousands of clones, around 83% of which appear only once. The starting material was peripheral blood, obtained before any cancer treatment. These receptors all stem from a female donor aged 60 or older with stage II squamous cell lung carcinoma. The CDR3 runs from the conserved cysteine through the conserved F or W. D genes are given only for firm matches. Not every row has a clone size; where given, it reads once, few, many or a size class.

>TRBV7-9|.|.|TRBJ2-4
TGTGCCAGCAGCTTAGGGTTACAGGGGAGGGCCAAAAACATTCAGTACTTC
CASSLGLQGRAKNIQYF
>TRBV6-5|few|TRBD1|TRBJ1-5
TGTGCCAGCAGCCCCGACAGGGGTGATCAGCCCCAGCATTTT
CASSPDRGDQPQHF
>TRBV30|.|.|TRBJ2-2
TGTGCCTGGAGGGCAACCCTGAAAGCGAACACCGGGGAGCTGTTTTTT
CAWRATLKANTGELFF
>TRBV2|once|.|TRBJ2-1
TGTGCCAGCAGCCAGGGAATCGCGCACAATGAGCAGTTCTTC
CASSQGIAHNEQFF
>TRBV19|.|.|TRBJ1-1
TGTGCCAGTAAGCGGCTCGGGGGGAACACTGAAGCTTTCTTT
CASKRLGGNTEAFF
>TRBV19|.|TRBD1|TRBJ2-5
TGTGCCAGTAGTCAACGTCGACAGGGTCTCCAAGAGACCCAGTACTTC
CASSQRRQGLQETQYF
>TRBV11-3|.|.|TRBJ1-2
TGTGCCAGCAGCCGCAGGGAGGATGGCTACACCTTC
CASSRREDGYTF
>TRBV15|few|.|TRBJ1-2
TGTGCCACCAGCAGAGATCGACGAGGGGATGGCTACACCTTC
CATSRDRRGDGYTF
>TRBV6-1|once|.|TRBJ1-2
TGTGCCAGCAGTGAAGGGGGTTGGGGCAGGGATGGCTACACCTTC
CASSEGGWGRDGYTF
>TRBV27|.|.|TRBJ1-4
TGTGCCAGCTACCCCCAGGCCCCAGGGGTGGCAACTAATGAAAAACTGTTTTTT
CASYPQAPGVATNEKLFF
>TRBV16|.|TRBD1|TRBJ1-5
TGTGCCAGCAGCCCTCTGGACAGGAGGGTTTATAGCAATCAGCCCCAGCATTTT
CASSPLDRRVYSNQPQHF
>TRBV18|.|TRBD1|TRBJ1-5
TGTGCCAGCTCCCTTGACAGGGGGAATCAGCCCCAGCATTTT
CASSLDRGNQPQHF
>TRBV6-1|.|TRBD1|TRBJ1-1
TGTGCCAGCACCTTCAGGGGGCGAACTGAAGCTTTCTTT
CASTFRGRTEAFF
>TRBV5-1|few|.|TRBJ1-2
TGCGCCAGCAGCATCCGGGACGGACAGTATGGCTACACCTTC
CASSIRDGQYGYTF
>TRBV7-2|many|.|TRBJ2-3
TGTGCCAGCAGCTTCCCTCCGAATCCGACGCAGTATTTT
CASSFPPNPTQYF
>TRBV2|.|.|TRBJ1-6
TGTGCCACCAAAGGGACGGCCAATTCACCCCTCCACTTT
CATKGTANSPLHF
>TRBV4-1|.|.|TRBJ1-5
TGCGCCAGCAGCCAAGTTATACAGGGAAACAATCAGCCCCAGCATTTT
CASSQVIQGNNQPQHF
>TRBV11-2|.|.|TRBJ1-5
TGTGCCAGCTCTACCGGGTATAATCAGCCCCAGCATTTT
CASSTGYNQPQHF
>TRBV6-5|once|TRBD1|TRBJ1-1
TGTGCCAGCACCAGCGTGAGGGCCAGGGGGACTGAAGCTTTCTTT
CASTSVRARGTEAFF
>TRBV7-3|once|.|TRBJ2-3
TGTGCCAGCAGCTTATCCCCAGGGCCCACAGATACGCAGTATTTT
CASSLSPGPTDTQYF
>TRBV6-5|.|TRBD1|TRBJ1-2
TGTGCCAGACTAGACAGGGACTATGGCTACACCTTC
CARLDRDYGYTF
>TRBV6-1|.|TRBD2|TRBJ2-7
TGTGCCAGCAGTGTGGGGGGGAAATCCTACGAGCAGTACTTC
CASSVGGKSYEQYF
>TRBV16|.|.|TRBJ2-7
TGTGCCAGCAGCCAACAGGGGATCTCCTACGAGCAGTACTTC
CASSQQGISYEQYF
>TRBV5-1|few|.|TRBJ1-3
TGCGCCAGCAGCTTGGGTGGAACTCGAGGAACTGGAAACACCATATATTTT
CASSLGGTRGTGNTIYF
>TRBV7-2|.|TRBD1|TRBJ1-4
TGTGCCAGCAGCTCGCGTTACGACAGGGGGTTAACTAATGAAAAACTGTTTTTT
CASSSRYDRGLTNEKLFF
>TRBV5-1|.|TRBD1|TRBJ1-3
TGCGCCAGCAGCTTGGAGCCAGGGGGCGGAAACACCATATATTTT
CASSLEPGGGNTIYF
>TRBV11-2|.|TRBD2|TRBJ2-3
TGTGCCAGCAGCTGGACTAGCGGGGGGTCCGAGAATACGCAGTATTTT
CASSWTSGGSENTQYF
>TRBV19|few|TRBD1|TRBJ1-4
TGTGCCAGTAGTGTAAACAGGGGTGAAAAACTGTTTTTT
CASSVNRGEKLFF
>TRBV27|.|.|TRBJ1-2
TGTGCCAGCAGTTTGGGGCAGGCGGGCGGCTACACCTTC
CASSLGQAGGYTF
>TRBV5-1|.|.|TRBJ2-2
TGCGCCAGCAGCTACCGGGACATGAACACCGGGGAGCTGTTTTTT
CASSYRDMNTGELFF
>TRBV28|.|.|TRBJ1-3
TGTGCCAGCCGGGGGAGGGGTGGAAGGACTGGAAACACCATATATTTT
CASRGRGGRTGNTIYF
>TRBV5-1|.|TRBD1|TRBJ1-1
TGCGCCAGCAGCCGAACAGGGGGGAACACTGAAGCTTTCTTT
CASSRTGGNTEAFF
>TRBV30|.|.|TRBJ2-1
TGTGCCTGGAGTCTCCAAATTGTTTTGCAGTTCTTC
CAWSLQIVLQFF
>TRBV6-6|few|TRBD1|TRBJ1-2
TGTGCCAGCAGCAAGGGACAGGGGCCCCTGGGCGGCTACACCTTC
CASSKGQGPLGGYTF
>TRBV6-1|.|.|TRBJ2-3
TGTGCCAGCAGTGAAGATCAGTGGACGGGGAGCACAGATACGCAGTATTTT
CASSEDQWTGSTDTQYF
>TRBV4-1|once|.|TRBJ1-5
TGCGCCAGCAGCCAAGAGGGGGCCCGGGGCAATCAGCCCCAGCATTTT
CASSQEGARGNQPQHF
>TRBV9|.|.|TRBJ2-5
TGTGCCAGCAGCGTTGGCCTCCGCGGCGGGGAGCAAGAGACCCAGTACTTC
CASSVGLRGGEQETQYF
>TRBV15|.|.|TRBJ2-4
TGTGCCACCAGCAGAGAAGGCAGTCTAAAAAACATTCAGTACTTC
CATSREGSLKNIQYF
>TRBV19|.|.|TRBJ1-1
TGTGCCAGTAGTATATCAGGCACTACGAACACTGAAGCTTTCTTT
CASSISGTTNTEAFF
>TRBV11-3|.|.|TRBJ2-3
TGTGCCAGCAGCCGCGGGACAGATACGCAGTATTTT
CASSRGTDTQYF
>TRBV6-5|.|TRBD1|TRBJ1-2
TGTGCCAGCAGTTACGGACAGGGCGGGACCTATGGCTACACCTTC
CASSYGQGGTYGYTF
>TRBV29-1|.|TRBD1|TRBJ2-5
TGCAGCTCAACAATGACAGGGCGAGAGACCCAGTACTTC
CSSTMTGRETQYF
>TRBV7-9|.|TRBD1|TRBJ1-2
TGTGCCAGCAGCTTAGGGGGAGGACAGGACTATGGCTACACCTTC
CASSLGGGQDYGYTF
>TRBV6-4|.|.|TRBJ2-1
TGTGCCAGCAGTACTACAGGCTACAATGAGCAGTTCTTC
CASSTTGYNEQFF
>TRBV25-1|.|.|TRBJ2-1
TGTGCCAGCAGTGAGCCGAAGGGGGGAGGTGAGCAGTTCTTC
CASSEPKGGGEQFF
>TRBV4-3|.|.|TRBJ1-4
TGCGCCAGCAGCCGTCGCGAGGGGGGGGAACTGTTTTTT
CASSRREGGELFF
>TRBV5-1|.|.|TRBJ1-4
TGCGCCAGCAGCTTGAGTAAGGGGGAAAAACTGTTTTTT
CASSLSKGEKLFF
>TRBV7-8|.|.|TRBJ1-2
TGTGCCAGCAGCTCGACAGCTAACTATGGCTACACCTTC
CASSSTANYGYTF
>TRBV18|.|TRBD1|TRBJ2-7
TGTGCCAGCTCACCAACAGGGGACGAGCAGTACTTC
CASSPTGDEQYF
>TRBV18|.|.|TRBJ2-5
TGTGCCAGCTCGTTACAACGGGGGCCCCTGACGGAGACCCAGTACTTC
CASSLQRGPLTETQYF
>TRBV25-1|.|.|TRBJ1-6
TGTGCCAGCAGTGGACAAGGTTATAATTCACCCCTCCACTTT
CASSGQGYNSPLHF
>TRBV27|.|TRBD1|TRBJ2-7
TGTGCCAGCAGTTACAGGGGGTACTCCTACGAGCAGTACTTC
CASSYRGYSYEQYF